What follows are 25 T cell receptor beta chains derived from one specimen sequenced in a study of beta chain features in type 1 diabetes. Study-wide results and limits: Type 1 diabetes patients showed a moderate but significant shortening of TCRB CDR3s in all four CD4+ subsets.

These receptors lack a known antigen. cDNA synthesis used the whole RNA isolate, giving expressed TCRB sequences. The assay was immunoSEQ multiplex PCR, and TCRdb's table has in-frame clones only and misses some. This table holds approximately 600,000 clones, around an eighth found once. Input material: naive CD4+ T cells from blood. These receptors all stem from a man aged 25 to 40 with type 1 diabetes.

The chain combines TRBV19 with TRBJ1-2, with a tentative D call TRBD1 (6 bases). Germline CDR1 LNHDA, CDR2 SQIVND (reference sequence). The CDR3 length is 15 residues. V was cut by 5 bases and J by 8 bases, with 21 bases left in between. The CDR3: CASSLQGTPAVGYTF. For the CDR3, the DNA is TGTGCCAGTAGTCTCCAGGGGACCCCAGCGGTCGGCTACACCTTC.

This clone was seen a handful of times. The V gene is TRBV7-8, the J gene TRBJ1-2; maybe TRBD1 (5 bases). With 6 bases removed from V and 4 bases from J, the gap between germline ends came to 15 bases. This CDR3 contains 14 residues. Germline V gene data show CDR1 as SGHVS and CDR2 as FQNEAQ. The CDR3 protein is CASSIGGTVYGYTF. The CDR3 coding sequence is TGTGCCAGCAGTATCGGGGGTACGGTCTATGGCTACACCTTC. The variable domain in full, completed from reference TRBV7-8 and TRBJ1-2, reads GAGVSQSPRYKVAKRGQDVALRCDPISGHVSLFWYQQALGQGPEFLTYFQNEAQLDKSGLPSDRFFAERPEGSVSTLKIQRTQQEDSAVYLCASSIGGTVYGYTFGSGTRLTVV.

This clone turned up a few times. The chain uses TRBV29-1 and TRBJ1-1; perhaps TRBD1 as D (6 bases). The CDR3 contains 11 residues. Trimming stripped 1 base from V and 7 bases from J, with 7 bases between. Germline CDR1 and CDR2: SQVTM and ANQGSEA. Here the CDR3 reads CSVEGTVEAFF. CDR3 coding DNA: TGCAGCGTTGAAGGGACAGTTGAAGCTTTCTTT.

This clone was seen only a few times. The chain is built from TRBV9 and TRBJ1-2; no clear D gene. The germline V gene encodes CDR1 SGDLS and CDR2 YYNGEE. Trimming stripped 4 bases from V and 0 bases from J, with 13 bases between. This CDR3 comprises 15 residues. CDR3 coding DNA: TGTGCCAGCAGCATCACCCACAGCCCTAACTATGGCTACACCTTC. It is translated as CASSITHSPNYGYTF.

CDR3 protein: CASSIFRTTSSYEQYF. CDR3 DNA sequence: TGTGCCAGCAGCATATTTCGGACAACGAGCTCCTACGAGCAGTACTTC. The J gene is TRBJ2-7, the V gene TRBV21-1; whether TRBD1, the table's D call, matches the DNA was not checked. TRBV21-1 is labeled a pseudogene. CDR3 size: 16 residues.

The genes are TRBV19 and TRBJ1-5; D unclear. CDR3 length: 16 amino acids. Germline V gene lookup returns CDR1 LNHDA and CDR2 SQIVND (reference sequence). Trimming shortened V by 1 base and J by 0 bases, and 10 bases separated the two germline ends. The CDR3 DNA is TGTGCCAGTAGTATAGGCACCCCTAATAGCAATCAGCCCCAGCATTTT. Protein product: CASSIGTPNSNQPQHF.

The CDR3 nucleotides read TGTGCCAGCAGGCCGAGGGGACAGGGTTACAATGAGCAGTTCTTC. This gives the protein CASRPRGQGYNEQFF. The chain recombines TRBV25-1 with TRBJ2-1, with 9 bases lining up with TRBD1. Germline CDR1 is MGHDK and CDR2 is SYGVNS. This CDR3 has 15 residues. J gave up 4 bases and V 6 bases, and 7 bases lay outside the gene matches.

The chain combines TRBV6-6 with TRBJ2-4; D gene uncertain. The length of the CDR3 is 12 residues. V was trimmed by 4 bases and J by 5 bases, leaving 6 bases between them. Germline CDR1 MNHNY, CDR2 SVGAGI (reference sequence). The CDR3 nucleotides are TGTGCCAGCAGTTCCAGTGAAAACATTCAGTACTTC. Translated, it gives CASSSSENIQYF.

The chain has TRBV2 and TRBJ1-5; D gene uncertain. Looked up from germline, CDR1 is SNHLY and CDR2 is FYNNEI. CDR3 length: 12 residues. V lost 6 bases and J 7 bases, leaving 10 bases between the germline ends. The DNA of the CDR3 is TGTGCCAGCAGAATAGACTCACAGCCCCAGCATTTT. This gives the protein CASRIDSQPQHF.

The chain employs TRBV6-6 and TRBJ2-7; TRBD1 aligns across 11 bases. V lost 5 bases to trimming and J lost 3 bases; unmatched junction nucleotides: 6. CDR1 MNHNY and CDR2 SVGAGI come from the germline V gene (reference sequence). The CDR3 length is 15 residues. CDR3 in DNA: TGTGCCAGCAGTCATACCGGGACAGGGGGCTACGAGCAGTACTTC. Protein product: CASSHTGTGGYEQYF.

The V gene is TRBV15, the J gene TRBJ1-1, with D tentatively TRBD1 (6 bases). The V gene lost 3 bases and the J gene lost 7 bases, with 9 bases spanning the gap. The CDR3 sequence is 12 residues long. CDR1 LNHNV and CDR2 YYDKDF come from the germline V gene (reference sequence). CDR3 in amino acids: CATSSRGGEAFF. The DNA of the CDR3 is TGTGCCACCAGCAGCAGGGGAGGTGAAGCTTTCTTT.

Here the CDR3 reads CASSQADVNEKLFF. DNA for the CDR3: TGCGCCAGCAGCCAAGCGGACGTCAATGAAAAACTGTTTTTT. The chain couples TRBV4-3 to TRBJ1-4; unclear D gene. The ends were cut back, 1 base at V and 5 bases at J, with 8 bases in the middle. The CDR3 runs 14 residues. In germline, CDR1 is LGHNA, CDR2 YSLEER.

This chain connects TRBV5-1 to TRBJ2-5, with D tentatively TRBD1 or TRBD2 (5 bases each). In germline, CDR1 is SGHRS, CDR2 YFSETQ. V lost 3 bases and J lost 2, with 14 bases in between. The CDR3 loop spans 15 amino acids. The CDR3 DNA reads as TGCGCCAGCAGCTACTCCGGGACGGATCAAGAGACCCAGTACTTC. Its protein product is CASSYSGTDQETQYF.

This clone was seen only a few times. The chain joins TRBV5-8 to TRBJ1-5; D uncertain. Germline CDR1 is SGHTS and CDR2 is YDEGEE. The CDR3 consists of 14 residues. The V end lost 1 base, the J end lost 2 bases, and 7 bases lay between the germline ends. The CDR3 DNA reads as TGTGCCAGCAGCTTGTTCGGGGGCAATCAGCCCCAGCATTTT. Amino acid sequence: CASSLFGGNQPQHF.

This chain joins TRBV19 and TRBJ2-1; weak D call: TRBD2 (5 bases). V was shortened by 6 bases and J by 8 bases, with 20 bases between the two germline ends. CDR3 length: 15 residues. Germline V CDR1 and CDR2: LNHDA, SQIVND (reference sequence). The CDR3, as DNA: TGTGCCAGTAGGGGGATGGCGGGCACCGGGGATGAGCAGTTCTTC. Translated: CASRGMAGTGDEQFF.

A few counts support this clone. The J gene is TRBJ2-5, the V gene TRBV6-5, with TRBD1 identical over 10 bases. This CDR3 spans 14 amino acids. Looked up from germline, CDR1 is MNHEY and CDR2 is SVGAGI. Trimming removed 7 bases from V and 4 bases from J; junction bases left unmatched: 6. Here the CDR3 reads CASIPGQGTETQYF. CDR3 coding DNA: TGTGCCAGCATCCCGGGACAGGGGACAGAGACCCAGTACTTC.

This clone occurred a few times. The chain recombines TRBV7-2 with TRBJ2-5; 15 nucleotides align to TRBD2. V lost 5 bases, J lost 5 bases, and 9 bases stayed unmatched. Germline V gene lookup returns CDR1 SGHTA and CDR2 FQGNSA. The CDR3 consists of 17 residues. The CDR3 sequence is CASSPTGTSGGRETQYF. CDR3 nucleotide sequence: TGTGCCAGCAGCCCCACCGGGACTAGCGGGGGGAGGGAGACCCAGTACTTC.

V gene TRBV9 combines with J gene TRBJ2-7; perhaps TRBD2 as D (5 bases). The V gene lost 3 bases and the J gene lost 0 bases, with 10 bases spanning the gap. The CDR3 consists of 14 residues. Germline CDR1 SGDLS, CDR2 YYNGEE. The CDR3 coding sequence is TGTGCCAGCAGCGCTCCGGAGGCCTCCTACGAGCAGTACTTC. The encoded protein is CASSAPEASYEQYF.

The J gene is TRBJ2-2, the V gene TRBV5-5; D is uncertain. The CDR3 totals 15 residues. CDR1 is SGHKS, CDR2 YYEKEE, per germline (reference sequence). V lost 4 bases and J 6 bases, leaving 16 bases between the germline ends. This CDR3 reads CASSLSRLSAGELFF. CDR3 sequence (DNA): TGTGCCAGCAGCCTCTCTAGGTTAAGCGCCGGGGAGCTGTTTTTT.

The CDR3 reads CASSSFGEITGELFF. CDR3 in DNA: TGTGCCAGCAGCTCCTTTGGGGAGATCACCGGGGAGCTGTTTTTT. The chain joins TRBV7-2 to TRBJ2-2, with D possibly matching TRBD2 (5 bases). CDR1 and CDR2 (germline): SGHTA, FQGNSA. The CDR3 sequence is 15 residues long. V was pared by 4 bases and J by 4 bases, with 13 bases between.

This chain uses TRBV5-1 with TRBJ2-3, with 7 bases fitting TRBD2. The CDR3 consists of 16 residues. V dropped 4 bases and J dropped 2; count of bases not matched to a gene: 10. In germline, CDR1 is SGHRS, CDR2 YFSETQ. CDR3 in amino acids: CASSTWSGAVTDTQYF. CDR3 sequence (DNA): TGCGCCAGCAGCACCTGGAGCGGGGCCGTCACAGATACGCAGTATTTT.

This chain connects TRBV9 to TRBJ1-2, with D possibly TRBD1 on 5 matching bases. Trimming pared 3 bases from V and 8 bases from J, leaving 11 bases between. CDR3 length equals 12 residues. Germline CDR1 SGDLS, CDR2 YYNGEE. The chain's CDR3 is CASSASGWGYTF. The CDR3 DNA reads as TGTGCCAGCAGCGCCTCAGGGTGGGGCTACACCTTC.

The table lists this clone with a few counts. The CDR3 loop is CASSSGLAGMETQYF. The CDR3 nucleotides read TGTGCCAGCAGCTCGGGACTAGCGGGGATGGAGACCCAGTACTTC. The genes are TRBV7-2 and TRBJ2-5; 13 nucleotides agree with TRBD2. In germline, CDR1 is SGHTA, CDR2 FQGNSA. After removal of 4 bases from V and 5 bases from J, the junction contained 4 bases not matched to a gene. This CDR3 is 15 amino acids long.

This chain connects TRBV11-2 to TRBJ1-2; D is uncertain. This CDR3 contains 12 residues. Trimming cost V 1 base and J 8 bases, with 8 bases left between them. The germline CDR1 and CDR2 sequences are SGHAT and FQNNGV. The CDR3 region is CASSLGHVGYTF. CDR3 DNA sequence: TGTGCCAGCAGCTTAGGACACGTAGGCTACACCTTC.

This clone was observed a handful of times. V is TRBV4-3 and J is TRBJ2-3; weak D call: TRBD2 (6 bases). Trimming left V 4 bases short and J 2 bases short, with 10 bases between. Germline assignment: CDR1 LGHNA and CDR2 YSLEER. The CDR3 has 14 residues. The DNA for the CDR3 is TGCGCCAGCAGCCTTGGAGGGGCCACAGATACGCAGTATTTT. Translated, it gives CASSLGGATDTQYF.